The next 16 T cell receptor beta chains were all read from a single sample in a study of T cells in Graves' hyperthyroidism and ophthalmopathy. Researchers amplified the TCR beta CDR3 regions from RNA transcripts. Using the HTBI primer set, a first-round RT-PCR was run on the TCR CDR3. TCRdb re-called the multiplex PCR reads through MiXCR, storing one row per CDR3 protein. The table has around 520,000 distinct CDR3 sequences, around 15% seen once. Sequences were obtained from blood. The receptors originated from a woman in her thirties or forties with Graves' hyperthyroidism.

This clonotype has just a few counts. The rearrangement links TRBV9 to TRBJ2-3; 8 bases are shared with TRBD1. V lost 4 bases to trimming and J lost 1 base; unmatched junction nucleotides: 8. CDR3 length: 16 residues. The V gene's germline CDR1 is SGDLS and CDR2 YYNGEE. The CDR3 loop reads CASSPRQGFGTDTQYF. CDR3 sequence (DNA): TGTGCCAGCAGCCCCAGACAGGGGTTCGGCACAGATACGCAGTATTTT.

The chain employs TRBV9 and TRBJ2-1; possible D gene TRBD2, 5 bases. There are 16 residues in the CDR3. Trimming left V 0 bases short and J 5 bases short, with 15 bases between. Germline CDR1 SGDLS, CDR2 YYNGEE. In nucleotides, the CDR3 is TGTGCCAGCAGCGTAGTAGTTCACGGGGTCAACAATGAGCAGTTCTTC. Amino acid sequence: CASSVVVHGVNNEQFF.

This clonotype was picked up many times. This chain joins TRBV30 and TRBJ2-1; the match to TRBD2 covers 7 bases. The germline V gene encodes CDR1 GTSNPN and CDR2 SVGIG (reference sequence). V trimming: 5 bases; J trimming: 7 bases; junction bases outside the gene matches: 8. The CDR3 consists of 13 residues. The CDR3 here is CAWALAGFNEQFF. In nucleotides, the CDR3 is TGTGCCTGGGCTTTAGCGGGCTTTAATGAGCAGTTCTTC.

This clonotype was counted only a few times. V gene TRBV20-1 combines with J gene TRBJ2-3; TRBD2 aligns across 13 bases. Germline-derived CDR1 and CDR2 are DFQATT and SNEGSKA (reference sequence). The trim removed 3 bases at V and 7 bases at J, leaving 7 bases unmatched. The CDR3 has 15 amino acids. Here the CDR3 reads CSASAGLAGLNTQYF. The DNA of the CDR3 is TGCAGTGCTAGCGCGGGACTAGCGGGGTTAAATACGCAGTATTTT.

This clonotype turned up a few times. CDR3 amino acids: CASSLEGAAKNIQYF. In nucleotides, the CDR3 is TGTGCCAGCAGTTTGGAGGGGGCTGCCAAAAACATTCAGTACTTC. The chain couples TRBV28 to TRBJ2-4; D perhaps matches TRBD1 (7 bases). V was trimmed by 3 bases and J by 1 base, leaving 10 bases between them. From germline, CDR1 is MDHEN and CDR2 SYDVKM. The CDR3 is made up of 15 amino acids.

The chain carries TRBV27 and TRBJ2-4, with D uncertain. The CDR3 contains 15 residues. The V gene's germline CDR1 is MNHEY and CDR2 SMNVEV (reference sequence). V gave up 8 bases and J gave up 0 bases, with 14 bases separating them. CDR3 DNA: TGTGCCAGCTACCCCATCGACCTAGCCAAAAACATTCAGTACTTC. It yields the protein CASYPIDLAKNIQYF.

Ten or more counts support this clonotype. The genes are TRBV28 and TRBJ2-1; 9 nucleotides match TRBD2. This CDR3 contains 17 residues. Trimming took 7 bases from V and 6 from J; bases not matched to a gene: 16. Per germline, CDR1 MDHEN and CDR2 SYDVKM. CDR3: CASIDTGALAGLNEQFF. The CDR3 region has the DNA TGTGCCAGCATCGATACCGGGGCACTAGCGGGCCTCAATGAGCAGTTCTTC.

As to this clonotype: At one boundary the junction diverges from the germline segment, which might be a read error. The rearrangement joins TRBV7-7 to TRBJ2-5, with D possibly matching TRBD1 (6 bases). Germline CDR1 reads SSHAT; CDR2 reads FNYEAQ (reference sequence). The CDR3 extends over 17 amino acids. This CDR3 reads CASSLATGRGVEETQYF. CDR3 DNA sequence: TGTGCTAGCAGCTTAGCTACAGGCAGGGGAGTTGAAGAGACCCAGTACTTC.

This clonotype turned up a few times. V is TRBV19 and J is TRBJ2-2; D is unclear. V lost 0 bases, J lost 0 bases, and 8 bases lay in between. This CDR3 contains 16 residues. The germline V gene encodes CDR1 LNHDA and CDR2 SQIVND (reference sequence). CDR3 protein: CASSIDLYSNTGELFF. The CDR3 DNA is TGTGCCAGTAGTATAGATCTGTATTCGAACACCGGGGAGCTGTTTTTT.

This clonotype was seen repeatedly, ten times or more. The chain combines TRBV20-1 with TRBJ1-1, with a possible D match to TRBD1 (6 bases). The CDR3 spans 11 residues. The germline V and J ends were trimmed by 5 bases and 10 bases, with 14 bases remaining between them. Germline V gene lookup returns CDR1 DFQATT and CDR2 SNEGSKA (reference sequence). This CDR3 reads CSARTDVGAFF. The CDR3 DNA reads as TGCAGTGCTCGGACAGATGTGGGAGCTTTCTTT.

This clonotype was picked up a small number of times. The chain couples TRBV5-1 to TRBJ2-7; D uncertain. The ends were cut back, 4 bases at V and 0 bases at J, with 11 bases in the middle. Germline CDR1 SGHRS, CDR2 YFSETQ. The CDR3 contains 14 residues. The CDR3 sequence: CASSPVEVSYEQYF. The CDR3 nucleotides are TGCGCCAGCAGCCCTGTTGAGGTCTCCTACGAGCAGTACTTC.

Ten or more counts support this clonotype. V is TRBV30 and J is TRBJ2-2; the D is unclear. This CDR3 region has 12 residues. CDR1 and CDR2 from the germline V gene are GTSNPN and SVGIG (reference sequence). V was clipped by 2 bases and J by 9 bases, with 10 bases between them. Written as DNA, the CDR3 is TGTGCCTGGAGTTGGGGTCGGTGGGAGCTGTTTTTT. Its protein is CAWSWGRWELFF.

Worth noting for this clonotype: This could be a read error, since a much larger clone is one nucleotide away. The CDR3 spells CASSVGTGVYNEQFF. The CDR3 nucleotides read TGTGCCAGCAGCGTAGGGACAGGGGTCTACAATGAGCAGTTCTTC. V and J are TRBV9 and TRBJ2-1; 9 positions agree with TRBD1. The germline gives CDR1 SGDLS, CDR2 YYNGEE. The J segment lost 3 bases and the V segment lost 0 bases, leaving 1 base of the junction unmatched. The CDR3 has 15 amino acids.

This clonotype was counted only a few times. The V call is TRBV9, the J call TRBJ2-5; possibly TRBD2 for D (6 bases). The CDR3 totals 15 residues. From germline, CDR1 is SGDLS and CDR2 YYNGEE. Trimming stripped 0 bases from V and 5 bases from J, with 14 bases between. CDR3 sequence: CASSVAAGRLETQYF. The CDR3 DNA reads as TGTGCCAGCAGCGTAGCGGCAGGGAGGTTGGAGACCCAGTACTTC.

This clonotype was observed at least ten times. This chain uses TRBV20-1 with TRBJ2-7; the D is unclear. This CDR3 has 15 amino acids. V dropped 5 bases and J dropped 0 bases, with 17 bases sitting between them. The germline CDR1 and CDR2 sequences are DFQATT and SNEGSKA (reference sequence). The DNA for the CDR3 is TGCAGTGCTGGTGCGGACCGCGCCTTCTCCTACGAGCAGTACTTC. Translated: CSAGADRAFSYEQYF.

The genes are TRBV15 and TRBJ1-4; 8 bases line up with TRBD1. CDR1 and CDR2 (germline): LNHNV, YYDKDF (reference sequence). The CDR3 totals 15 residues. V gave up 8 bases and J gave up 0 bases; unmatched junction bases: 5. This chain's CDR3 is CATEADRATNEKLFF. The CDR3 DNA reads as TGTGCCACCGAGGCGGACAGGGCAACTAATGAAAAACTGTTTTTT.